The entry that follows covers one TCR beta chain sequence. The assay was immunoSEQ multiplex PCR, and TCRdb's table has in-frame clones only and misses some. This table has 97,000 or so clones, roughly 90% appearing once. The data are from a study of blood T cell repertoires in COVID-19. Germline-derived CDR1 and CDR2 are SEHNR and FQNEAQ (reference sequence). V shed 5 bases and J shed 6 bases, with 14 bases lying between them. The CDR3 length is 14 residues. The chain employs TRBV7-9 and TRBJ2-1; D perhaps matches TRBD1 (7 bases). The receptor's source is a woman in her fifties or sixties with COVID-19, enrolled during active disease. Sequenced material: peripheral blood. In DNA, the CDR3 is TGTGCCAGCAGCCCGCAGGGGGGTCCCAATGAGCAGTTCTTC. It yields the protein CASSPQGGPNEQFF.